Listed here are 17 T cell receptor beta chains from one sample, sequenced in a study of blood T cell repertoires in COVID-19. Generated by immunoSEQ multiplex PCR, the TCRdb table keeps only in-frame clones and is missing some. The profile shows more than 50,000 clones, 90% of them singletons. Material for sequencing was peripheral blood. All receptors derive from a woman between 40 and 50 years old with active COVID-19.

The chain uses TRBV2 and TRBJ2-1, with 7 bases matching TRBD2. Trimming at V came to 6 bases and at J to 5 bases, leaving 7 bases not matched to a gene. Germline assignment: CDR1 SNHLY and CDR2 FYNNEI. This CDR3 spans 14 amino acids. Here the CDR3 DNA reads TGTGCCAGCAGAGAGACTAGCAGCCACAATGAGCAGTTCTTC. Its translation is CASRETSSHNEQFF.

This chain connects TRBV12-1 to TRBJ2-1; whether TRBD2, the table's D call, matches the DNA was not checked. TRBV12-1 corresponds to a pseudogene. The CDR3 is 18 residues long. CDR3 in DNA: TGTGCCAGCAGCCCGAAGGGTCAGACTAGCGGGCGGTACAATGAGCAGTTCTTC. Translation: CASSPKGQTSGRYNEQFF.

This clone was recorded a few times. The J gene is TRBJ1-1, the V gene TRBV21-1; the table's D call, TRBD1, was not checked against the DNA. TRBV21-1 is shown as a pseudogene. This CDR3 is built from 15 residues. The CDR3 sequence is CASSKANYMNTEAFF. In nucleotides, the CDR3 is TGTGCCAGCAGCAAAGCCAATTACATGAACACTGAAGCTTTCTTT.

This chain links TRBV18 with TRBJ2-5, with D possibly matching TRBD1 (6 bases). V shed 3 bases and J shed 0 bases, with 14 bases lying between them. This CDR3 is 16 amino acids long. In germline, CDR1 is KGHSH, CDR2 LQKENI. For the CDR3, the DNA is TGTGCCAGCTCACCGGTACAGGGTTCTAACCAAGAGACCCAGTACTTC. This gives the protein CASSPVQGSNQETQYF.

This clone was seen just once. This rearrangement joins TRBV19 to TRBJ2-1; 12 positions match TRBD2. Germline V CDR1 and CDR2: LNHDA, SQIVND (reference sequence). CDR3 size: 17 residues. The V segment lost 6 bases and the J segment 8 bases; nucleotides outside the gene matches: 14. CDR3: CASSTGLAGGGSHEQFF. The CDR3 bases are TGTGCCAGTAGCACCGGCCTAGCGGGGGGGGGATCCCATGAGCAGTTCTTC.

This clone was observed once. The gene calls are TRBV14 and TRBJ2-2; no clear D. The CDR3 totals 13 residues. Germline V gives CDR1 SGHDN, CDR2 FVKESK. The V and J ends lost 1 base and 6 bases respectively, with 6 bases between them. CDR3 amino acids: CASSQVRAGELFF. The CDR3 DNA is TGTGCCAGCAGCCAAGTCCGAGCCGGGGAGCTGTTTTTT.

The chain recombines TRBV6-2 or TRBV6-3 with TRBJ1-2; TRBD1 aligns across 7 bases. The CDR3 extends over 12 amino acids. From germline, CDR1 is MNHEY and CDR2 SVGEGT. Trimming cost V 5 bases and J 5 bases; bases outside gene matches: 2. The CDR3 DNA reads as TGTGCCAGCAGTAACAGGGGATATGGCTACACCTTC. Translation: CASSNRGYGYTF.

This clone was picked up one time. The rearrangement links TRBV19 to TRBJ1-2; 8 nucleotides agree with TRBD1. The CDR3 sequence is 13 residues long. The germline V gene has CDR1 LNHDA and CDR2 SQIVND (reference sequence). V dropped 9 bases and J dropped 4; count of bases not matched to a gene: 7. CDR3 sequence: CASAGQGIYGYTF. The CDR3 DNA is TGTGCCAGCGCCGGACAGGGAATCTATGGCTACACCTTC.

This CDR3 is CASLLGTGTQEATGELFF. DNA for the CDR3: TGTGCCAGCCTATTGGGGACAGGGACACAGGAAGCTACCGGGGAGCTGTTTTTT. This rearrangement joins TRBV6-4 to TRBJ2-2; the match to TRBD1 covers 9 bases. V lost 8 bases and J lost 5; bases outside the gene matches: 18. The CDR3 contains 18 residues. Germline-derived CDR1 and CDR2 are MRHNA and SNTAGT.

V and J are TRBV15 and TRBJ1-3; D gene ambiguous. The germline V gene has CDR1 LNHNV and CDR2 YYDKDF (reference sequence). V was cut by 1 base and J by 0 bases, with 7 bases left in between. This CDR3 has 15 amino acids. CDR3 sequence: CATSRGQSSGNTIYF. In nucleotides, the CDR3 is TGTGCCACCAGCAGAGGACAAAGCTCTGGAAACACCATATATTTT.

The chain combines TRBV11-3 with TRBJ2-1, with 13 bases lining up with TRBD2. The V gene's germline CDR1 is SGHNT and CDR2 YENEEA. The CDR3 has 15 amino acids. The V gene end was trimmed by 5 bases and the J gene end by 8 bases; junction bases not matched to a gene: 6. CDR3 sequence: CASSPGLAGVDEQFF. The DNA of the CDR3 is TGTGCCAGCAGCCCCGGACTAGCGGGGGTAGATGAGCAGTTCTTC.

This clone turned up a few times. The rearrangement joins TRBV21-1 to TRBJ2-7; the table's TRBD1 call for D was not verified on the DNA. TRBV21-1 is a pseudogene. This CDR3 has 17 residues. The CDR3 here is CASSKVGFRAGSYEQYF. The CDR3 region has the DNA TGTGCCAGCAGCAAAGTAGGTTTCAGGGCCGGCTCCTACGAGCAGTACTTC.

The table lists this clone with a count of one. The rearrangement uses TRBV19 and TRBJ1-2; D might be TRBD1 (6 bases). Trimming stripped 2 bases from V and 8 bases from J, with 12 bases between. Germline V gives CDR1 LNHDA, CDR2 SQIVND (reference sequence). The CDR3 runs 13 residues. This chain's CDR3 is CASSIIGQSGYTF. CDR3 DNA: TGTGCCAGTAGTATAATTGGACAGAGCGGCTACACCTTC.

This rearrangement joins TRBV4-3 to TRBJ1-5; 8 bases agree with TRBD1. Germline V gives CDR1 LGHNA, CDR2 YSLEER. Trimming cost V 0 bases and J 8 bases; bases outside gene matches: 9. The CDR3 has 16 amino acids. Written as DNA, the CDR3 is TGCGCCAGCAGCCAAGATTTTGGACAGGGTGGAGAGCCCCAGCATTTT. Amino acid sequence: CASSQDFGQGGEPQHF.

There are a few counts of this clone. The chain couples TRBV4-3 to TRBJ2-1; the D is unclear. CDR1 and CDR2 from the germline V gene are LGHNA and YSLEER. The CDR3 extends over 16 amino acids. Trimming took 1 base from V and 0 from J, leaving 10 bases between them. CDR3 DNA sequence: TGCGCCAGCAGCCAAGTCGCGGCCAGCTCCTACAATGAGCAGTTCTTC. Amino acid sequence: CASSQVAASSYNEQFF.

This chain links TRBV6-1 with TRBJ1-5; TRBD1 is a possible D gene (6 bases). The CDR3 loop spans 21 amino acids. Germline V gene lookup returns CDR1 MNHNS and CDR2 SASEGT. Trimming shortened V by 2 bases and J by 0 bases, and 26 bases separated the two germline ends. CDR3 amino acids: CASSELLLRQGQFYSNQPQHF. The CDR3 bases are TGTGCCAGCAGTGAATTACTATTACGGCAGGGACAATTCTATAGCAATCAGCCCCAGCATTTT.

The chain has TRBV4-1 and TRBJ2-7, with 12 bases that match TRBD1. Germline CDR1 reads MGHRA; CDR2 reads YSYEKL. The CDR3 covers 19 residues. Trimming at V came to 0 bases and at J to 3 bases, leaving 12 bases not matched to a gene. DNA for the CDR3: TGCGCCAGCAGCCAAGAATTCCGGTCGGGACAGGGGGCGCACTACGAGCAGTACTTC. Translation: CASSQEFRSGQGAHYEQYF.